What follows are 24 T cell receptor beta chains derived from one specimen sequenced in a study of T cell repertoires in cytomegalovirus infection. The antigens these receptors bind are not known. TCRdb called the reads again in MiXCR, with one record for every CDR3 protein. The data contain some 920,000 distinct CDR3 sequences, around 32% of them singletons. Sequenced here: cultured CD8+ T cells from PBMCs, sampled from culture after CMV antigen stimulation. All receptors come from a human donor in good health (CMV status not recorded). Some clones in this sample may be carry-over from other donors' samples.

This clonotype was counted between two and nine times. Here the CDR3 reads CAISYSVDTEAFF. CDR3 coding DNA: TGTGCCATCAGTTACAGCGTAGACACTGAAGCTTTCTTT. This sequence joins TRBV10-3 and TRBJ1-1; D is ambiguous. The CDR3 extends over 13 amino acids. CDR1 and CDR2 from the germline V gene are ENHRY and SYGVKD. Trimming shortened V by 5 bases and J by 3 bases, and 10 bases separated the two germline ends.

This sequence joins TRBV4-2 and TRBJ1-1, with 10 positions matching TRBD1. This CDR3 comprises 15 residues. The V gene end was trimmed by 3 bases and the J gene end by 5 bases; junction bases not matched to a gene: 6. Per the germline V gene, CDR1 is LGHNA and CDR2 is YNFKEQ. The CDR3, as DNA: TGTGCCAGCAGCCAGACAGGGGGCTTGGAGACTGAAGCTTTCTTT. The encoded protein is CASSQTGGLETEAFF.

The chain recombines TRBV20-1 with TRBJ1-5; 11 bases map to TRBD1. This CDR3 has 17 amino acids. After removal of 5 bases from V and 6 bases from J, the junction contained 15 bases not matched to a gene. Germline lookup yields CDR1 DFQATT and CDR2 SNEGSKA (reference sequence). CDR3 DNA sequence: TGCAGTGCTGATACAACGGGACAGGGGGAATCTGGTCAGCCCCAGCATTTT. Its translation is CSADTTGQGESGQPQHF.

This clonotype has just a few counts. The chain has TRBV7-8 and TRBJ1-2; D might be TRBD1 (6 bases). The V end was cut by 1 base, the J end by 2 bases, with 11 bases between. CDR1 and CDR2 from the germline V gene are SGHVS and FQNEAQ. The CDR3 is 15 residues long. As DNA, the CDR3 is TGTGCCAGCAGCTTAGACCCAGGGGTCAACTATGGCTACACCTTC. Translation gives CASSLDPGVNYGYTF.

This chain uses TRBV28 with TRBJ2-1, with 7 bases that match TRBD1. In germline, CDR1 is MDHEN, CDR2 SYDVKM. J gave up 3 bases and V 6 bases, and 8 bases lay outside the gene matches. The CDR3 covers 15 residues. The CDR3 nucleotides read TGTGCCAGCAGACCACAGGGGCCGCACTACAATGAGCAGTTCTTC. Amino acid sequence: CASRPQGPHYNEQFF. The whole variable domain, filled in from reference TRBV28 and TRBJ2-1, reads DVKVTQSSRYLVKRTGEKVFLECVQDMDHENMFWYRQDPGLGLRLIYFSYDVKMKEKGDIPEGYSVSREKKERFSLILESASTNQTSMYLCASRPQGPHYNEQFFGPGTRLTVL.

Notes on this clonotype: It may be a read error: a sequence one base away is much more abundant. The genes are TRBV20-1 and TRBJ1-1, with a tentative D call TRBD1 (6 bases). CDR3 size: 14 residues. V shed 3 bases and J shed 3 bases, with 14 bases lying between them. The germline V gene encodes CDR1 DFQATT and CDR2 SNEGSKA (reference sequence). The DNA of the CDR3 is TGCAGTGCTAGCAGACAGGTCATGTACACTGAAGCTTTCTTT. Residues: CSASRQVMYTEAFF.

The chain uses TRBV19 and TRBJ2-1; tentative D call: TRBD1 (5 bases). The germline V gene has CDR1 LNHDA and CDR2 SQIVND (reference sequence). The germline V and J ends were trimmed by 6 bases and 3 bases, with 9 bases remaining between them. The CDR3 has 13 amino acids. CDR3 amino acids: CASSDDSYNEQFF. In nucleotides, the CDR3 is TGTGCCAGTAGCGACGACAGCTACAATGAGCAGTTCTTC.

This chain joins TRBV20-1 and TRBJ2-2; maybe TRBD2 (7 bases). Germline V CDR1 and CDR2: DFQATT, SNEGSKA (reference sequence). This CDR3 spans 16 amino acids. Trimming shortened V by 0 bases and J by 5 bases, and 16 bases separated the two germline ends. The CDR3 coding sequence is TGCAGTGCTAGAGACCCCCCGGGGGGCCTTACCGGGGAGCTGTTTTTT. It is translated as CSARDPPGGLTGELFF.

The V and J genes are TRBV15 and TRBJ1-2; 11 nucleotides align to TRBD1. Germline lookup yields CDR1 LNHNV and CDR2 YYDKDF (reference sequence). The CDR3 runs to 14 residues. V gave up 5 bases and J gave up 10 bases; unmatched junction bases: 9. CDR3 DNA: TGTGCCACCAGCGGACCCGGGACAGGGGGGGTCTACACCTTC. Protein: CATSGPGTGGVYTF. The variable domain in full, with the rest retrieved from reference TRBV15 and TRBJ1-2, is DAMVIQNPRYQVTQFGKPVTLSCSQTLNHNVMYWYQQKSSQAPKLLFHYYDKDFNNEADTPDNFQSRRPNTSFCFLDIRSPGLGDTAMYLCATSGPGTGGVYTFGSGTRLTVV.

The chain combines TRBV29-1 with TRBJ1-2; the D is unclear. V lost 4 bases, J lost 4 bases, and 10 bases lay in between. Germline V gives CDR1 SQVTM, CDR2 ANQGSEA. The CDR3 spans 12 residues. CDR3 protein: CSVVKGSYGYTF. The CDR3 DNA follows: TGCAGCGTTGTGAAGGGATCCTATGGCTACACCTTC.

The table lists this clonotype with a few counts. J is TRBJ1-5 and V is TRBV2; D might be TRBD1 (6 bases). There are 19 residues in the CDR3. From germline, CDR1 is SNHLY and CDR2 FYNNEI. Trimming shortened V by 1 base and J by 0 bases, and 19 bases separated the two germline ends. The chain's CDR3 is CASSEGRRGVGYSNQPQHF. The CDR3 DNA reads TGTGCCAGCAGTGAAGGTCGCAGGGGTGTTGGATATAGCAATCAGCCCCAGCATTTT.

Concerning this clonotype: This could be a read error, since a much larger clone is one nucleotide away. The gene calls are TRBV6-5 and TRBJ2-7; D call uncertain. Germline lookup yields CDR1 MNHEY and CDR2 SVGAGI. V lost 6 bases to trimming and J lost 4 bases, with 13 bases between them. The CDR3 spans 13 residues. The CDR3 DNA reads TGTGCCAGCAGGGGGTCGGAACCTTACGAGCAGTACTTC. It specifies CASRGSEPYEQYF.

This clonotype came up many times. The CDR3 is CASLRGGSGNTIYF. CDR3 bases: TGTGCCAGCCTGAGGGGGGGCTCTGGAAACACCATATATTTT. This chain connects TRBV7-8 to TRBJ1-3; perhaps TRBD1 as D (6 bases). Germline values: CDR1 SGHVS, CDR2 FQNEAQ. The CDR3 contains 14 residues. V was clipped by 8 bases and J by 0 bases, with 11 bases between them.

The J gene is TRBJ2-7, the V gene TRBV6-1, with 14 bases identical to TRBD2. The CDR3 sequence is 17 residues long. Germline V gene lookup returns CDR1 MNHNS and CDR2 SASEGT. Unmatched junction bases numbered 11, after V lost 5 bases and J lost 5 bases. The CDR3 sequence is CASSRRLAGGRTNEQYV. In DNA form, the CDR3 reads TGTGCCAGCAGTCGACGACTAGCGGGGGGGCGTACCAACGAGCAGTACGTC.

This clonotype was seen at least ten times. The chain couples TRBV10-2 to TRBJ1-2; D is perhaps TRBD1 (6 bases). Germline CDR1 and CDR2: WSHSY and SAAADI. The length of the CDR3 is 14 residues. The ends were cut back, 5 bases at V and 7 bases at J, with 17 bases in the middle. For the CDR3, the DNA is TGCGCCAGCAGTTACCTCCGGGGGGCCAGTGGCTACACCTTC. Amino acids: CASSYLRGASGYTF.

About this clonotype itself: A read error may explain this, as a much larger clone is one base away. The chain employs TRBV7-8 and TRBJ1-1; no clear D gene. Germline values: CDR1 SGHVS, CDR2 FQNEAQ. The CDR3 runs 13 residues. CDR3 sequence reads: CAGSGGLNTEAFF. The CDR3 bases are TGTGCCGGCAGTGGAGGGCTGAACACTGAAGCTTTCTTT.

The chain is built from TRBV4-1 and TRBJ2-1, with D possibly TRBD2 on 5 matching bases. Germline V gene data show CDR1 as MGHRA and CDR2 as YSYEKL. Trimming removed 3 bases from V and 4 bases from J, with 16 bases in between. The CDR3 totals 16 residues. CDR3 loop: CASSHFASGEYNEQFF. In DNA form, the CDR3 reads TGCGCCAGCAGCCATTTTGCGTCCGGGGAGTACAATGAGCAGTTCTTC.

This clonotype was counted a few times. The chain is built from TRBV7-2 and TRBJ2-5; TRBD2 matches 8 bases. V lost 5 bases and J lost 2; bases outside the gene matches: 13. Germline lookup yields CDR1 SGHTA and CDR2 FQGNSA. CDR3 length equals 17 residues. The CDR3: CASSLGGAGTTQETQYF. CDR3 nucleotide sequence: TGTGCCAGCAGCCTCGGGGGGGCAGGTACCACTCAAGAGACCCAGTACTTC. Looking up the rest from reference TRBV7-2 and TRBJ2-5 gives the full variable domain: GAGVSQSPSNKVTEKGKDVELRCDPISGHTALYWYRQSLGQGLEFLIYFQGNSAPDKSGLPSDRFSAERTGGSVSTLTIQRTQQEDSAVYLCASSLGGAGTTQETQYFGPGTRLLVL.

In DNA form, the CDR3 reads TGCGCCAGCAGCCAAGATGGACAGGGTCGGTATGAGCAGTTCTTC. Its protein is CASSQDGQGRYEQFF. The chain links TRBV4-1 to TRBJ2-1; 8 nucleotides line up with TRBD1. From germline, CDR1 is MGHRA and CDR2 YSYEKL. The J segment lost 8 bases and the V segment lost 0 bases, leaving 6 bases of the junction unmatched. The CDR3 is 15 residues long.

This clonotype occurred a few times. Written as DNA, the CDR3 is TGTGCCAGCAGCCCCGGCAGTCAGGGGGGCTTCAATGAGCAGTTCTTC. Its translation: CASSPGSQGGFNEQFF. The V call is TRBV11-3, the J call TRBJ2-1, with a possible D match to TRBD1 (7 bases). The CDR3 sequence is 16 residues long. CDR1 SGHNT and CDR2 YENEEA come from the germline V gene. With 5 bases removed from V and 6 bases from J, the gap between germline ends came to 20 bases.

This clonotype appeared a few times. The chain is built from TRBV7-2 and TRBJ1-6; maybe TRBD1 (5 bases). Trimming left V 3 bases short and J 8 bases short, with 17 bases between. The CDR3 covers 16 residues. Germline V gene lookup returns CDR1 SGHTA and CDR2 FQGNSA. CDR3 sequence: CASSLKGSWGYSPLHF. CDR3 bases: TGTGCCAGCAGCTTGAAGGGGAGTTGGGGATATTCACCCCTCCACTTT. Drawing the rest from reference TRBV7-2 and TRBJ1-6, the complete variable domain is GAGVSQSPSNKVTEKGKDVELRCDPISGHTALYWYRQSLGQGLEFLIYFQGNSAPDKSGLPSDRFSAERTGGSVSTLTIQRTQQEDSAVYLCASSLKGSWGYSPLHFGNGTRLTVT.

The chain has TRBV10-3 and TRBJ2-5; D not resolved. The CDR3 contains 14 residues. Germline-derived CDR1 and CDR2 are ENHRY and SYGVKD. V was trimmed by 3 bases and J by 3 bases, leaving 11 bases between them. CDR3 DNA: TGTGCCATCAGTGACCCCAGAAAGGAAGAGACCCAGTACTTC. Encoded protein: CAISDPRKEETQYF.

In this sample, this clonotype turned up once. The chain joins TRBV29-1 to TRBJ2-6; D possibly uses TRBD1 or TRBD2 (5 bases each). The CDR3 length is 14 residues. Germline V gene data show CDR1 as SQVTM and CDR2 as ANQGSEA. V lost 4 bases and J 1 base, leaving 8 bases between the germline ends. The CDR3 coding sequence is TGCAGCGTTGGGGGGTTATCTGGGGCCAACGTCCTGACTTTC. Translation: CSVGGLSGANVLTF. Full variable domain (remainder filled in from reference TRBV29-1 and TRBJ2-6): SAVISQKPSRDICQRGTSLTIQCQVDSQVTMMFWYRQQPGQSLTLIATANQGSEATYESGFVIDKFPISRPNLTFSTLTVSNMSPEDSSIYLCSVGGLSGANVLTFGAGSRLTVL.

The chain is built from TRBV5-1 and TRBJ2-1; D possibly uses TRBD1 or TRBD2 (5 bases each). The V gene lost 3 bases and the J gene lost 7 bases, with 11 bases spanning the gap. CDR1 is SGHRS, CDR2 YFSETQ, per germline. This CDR3 comprises 13 residues. The CDR3 nucleotides read TGCGCCAGCAGCTCCCGGGACGGGAATGAGCAGTTCTTC. Its translation is CASSSRDGNEQFF.